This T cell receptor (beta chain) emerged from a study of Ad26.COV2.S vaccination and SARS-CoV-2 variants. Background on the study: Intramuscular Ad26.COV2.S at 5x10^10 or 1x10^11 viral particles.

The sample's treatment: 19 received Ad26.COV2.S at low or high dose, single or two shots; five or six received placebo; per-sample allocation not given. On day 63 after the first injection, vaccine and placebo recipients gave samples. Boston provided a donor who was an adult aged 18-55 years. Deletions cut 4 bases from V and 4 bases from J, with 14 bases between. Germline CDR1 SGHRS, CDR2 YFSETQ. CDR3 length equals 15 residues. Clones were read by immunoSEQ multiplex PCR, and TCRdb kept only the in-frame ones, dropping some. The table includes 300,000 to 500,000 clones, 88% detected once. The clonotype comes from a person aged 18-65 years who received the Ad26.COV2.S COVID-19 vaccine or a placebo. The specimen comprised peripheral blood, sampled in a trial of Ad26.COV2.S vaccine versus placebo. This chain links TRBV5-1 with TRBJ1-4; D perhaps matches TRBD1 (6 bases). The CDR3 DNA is TGCGCCAGCAGCCCATTGACAGGCTTTAATGAAAAACTGTTTTTT. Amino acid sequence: CASSPLTGFNEKLFF.